This entry lists 26 T cell receptor beta chains sequenced from one sample in a study of T cells in Graves' hyperthyroidism and ophthalmopathy. Amplification targeted TCR beta CDR3 regions from RNA transcripts. Researchers ran a first-round RT-PCR on the TCR CDR3 using the HTBI primer set. TCRdb fed the multiplex PCR reads into MiXCR, producing one record per CDR3 protein. The profile shows about 290,000 distinct CDR3 sequences, about an eighth of them singletons. The sequencing sample was made of blood. Source of these receptors: a middle-aged woman with Graves' hyperthyroidism.

This clonotype was detected ten times or more. This rearrangement joins TRBV24-1 to TRBJ1-1; D unclear. V gave up 6 bases and J gave up 1 base, with 8 bases separating them. Germline CDR1 and CDR2: KGHDR and SFDVKD. This CDR3 spans 13 amino acids. The CDR3 here is CATSQTSNTEAFF. The CDR3 coding sequence is TGTGCCACCAGTCAAACTTCGAACACTGAAGCTTTCTTT.

V usage is TRBV28 and J usage is TRBJ1-2; D is undetermined. This CDR3 contains 13 residues. Germline-derived CDR1 and CDR2 are MDHEN and SYDVKM. The V end lost 6 bases, the J end lost 4 bases, and 12 bases lay between the germline ends. The CDR3 region is CASSPGGPYGYTF. The CDR3 nucleotides read TGTGCCAGCAGCCCCGGAGGGCCCTATGGCTACACCTTC.

In this sample, this clonotype turned up a few times. The chain recombines TRBV5-4 with TRBJ2-5; 7 bases are a match to TRBD2. Losses at the gene ends were 5 bases for V and 5 bases for J; bases not matched to a gene: 12. This CDR3 has 15 amino acids. CDR1 is SGHNT, CDR2 YYREEE, per germline (reference sequence). The CDR3 DNA reads as TGTGCCAGCAGTGATTCTCGCGGGAGTAGGGAGACCCAGTACTTC. It translates to CASSDSRGSRETQYF.

V and J are TRBV11-2 and TRBJ2-3; 8 bases are shared with TRBD1. Germline CDR1 is SGHAT and CDR2 is FQNNGV. V gave up 1 base and J gave up 8 bases; unmatched junction bases: 14. The CDR3 extends over 17 amino acids. CDR3: CASSLGGQGRSLGTQYF. As DNA, the CDR3 is TGTGCCAGCAGCTTAGGTGGACAGGGTAGGTCCCTGGGTACGCAGTATTTT.

This clonotype came up many times. The V and J genes are TRBV27 and TRBJ1-2; TRBD1 agrees at 7 bases. Germline trimming cut 8 bases from V and 8 bases from J; bases unmatched to any gene: 17. The V gene's germline CDR1 is MNHEY and CDR2 SMNVEV (reference sequence). The CDR3 spans 15 residues. The CDR3 nucleotides read TGTGCCAGCCAAGGGGGCAGGGGACCCAGAGAAGGCTACACCTTC. Its protein product is CASQGGRGPREGYTF.

The sample holds a few counts of this clonotype. V is TRBV20-1 and J is TRBJ2-7; 11 bases line up with TRBD2. CDR1 and CDR2 from the germline V gene are DFQATT and SNEGSKA (reference sequence). The CDR3 runs to 13 residues. Trimming took 5 bases from V and 7 from J; bases not matched to a gene: 7. The CDR3 protein is CSASSGRSSEQYF. CDR3 in DNA: TGCAGTGCTTCTAGCGGGAGGTCTAGTGAGCAGTACTTC.

In this sample, this clonotype turned up many times. The chain employs TRBV10-3 and TRBJ2-5; D is unresolved. V lost 3 bases, J lost 7 bases, and 6 bases lay in between. The germline CDR1 and CDR2 sequences are ENHRY and SYGVKD. The CDR3 is 11 amino acids. DNA of the CDR3: TGTGCCATCAGTGAATCGGCGACCCAGTACTTC. Its protein product is CAISESATQYF.

The CDR3 loop reads CAISESTEEQFF. In nucleotides, the CDR3 is TGTGCCATCAGTGAGTCAACCGAAGAGCAGTTCTTC. V is TRBV10-3 and J is TRBJ2-1; no clear D gene. The V gene lost 0 bases and the J gene lost 10 bases, with 7 bases spanning the gap. Germline V gene data show CDR1 as ENHRY and CDR2 as SYGVKD. CDR3 size: 12 residues.

This clonotype was counted ten times or more. This chain uses TRBV5-1 with TRBJ1-2; weak D call: TRBD1 (6 bases). V gave up 0 bases and J gave up 6 bases, with 9 bases separating them. Germline V CDR1 and CDR2: SGHRS, YFSETQ. The CDR3 spans 13 residues. The CDR3 nucleotides read TGCGCCAGCAGCTTGGCAGGGGCAGATGGCTACACCTTC. This sequence encodes CASSLAGADGYTF.

Regarding this clonotype: A clone one base away is much larger, so this may be a read error. The chain links TRBV7-9 to TRBJ1-2; the D gene is possibly TRBD1 (6 bases). Trimming removed 2 bases from V and 3 bases from J, with 13 bases in between. The CDR3 covers 15 residues. Germline V lookup: CDR1 SEHNR, CDR2 FQNEAQ (reference sequence). The CDR3: CASSLRIGGDYGYTF. The CDR3 nucleotides are TGTGCCAGCAGCTTAAGGATAGGGGGTGACTATGGCTACACCTTC. The full variable domain, its missing parts supplied by reference TRBV7-9 and TRBJ1-2, is DTGVSQNPRHKITKRGQNVTFRCDPISEHNRLYWYRQTLGQGPEFLTYFQNEAQLEKSRLLSDRFSAERPKGSFSTLEIQRTEQGDSAMYLCASSLRIGGDYGYTFGSGTRLTVV.

At least ten counts were recorded for this clonotype. The chain employs TRBV10-3 and TRBJ1-1; D call uncertain. Between the trimmed V and J ends, which lost 3 bases and 2 bases, there was a span of 7 bases. The germline V gene encodes CDR1 ENHRY and CDR2 SYGVKD. This CDR3 region has 13 residues. The CDR3 DNA reads as TGTGCCATCAGTGAAGGAGCCAACACTGAAGCTTTCTTT. Amino acids: CAISEGANTEAFF.

This clonotype was seen a few times. The chain combines TRBV11-3 with TRBJ2-7; 13 positions agree with TRBD2. This CDR3 contains 15 residues. Germline V lookup: CDR1 SGHNT, CDR2 YENEEA. Germline trimming cut 5 bases from V and 5 bases from J; bases unmatched to any gene: 6. The CDR3 DNA is TGTGCCAGCAGCCGGACTAGCGGGAGCCCCCACGAGCAGTACTTC. It specifies CASSRTSGSPHEQYF.

The chain couples TRBV7-8 to TRBJ2-7, with 8 bases lining up with TRBD1. With 11 bases clipped from V and 5 bases from J, the junction kept 11 bases outside the gene matches. CDR3 length equals 13 residues. Germline values: CDR1 SGHVS, CDR2 FQNEAQ. The CDR3 DNA reads TGTGCCGCCGAGAGGACAGGGTTCCACGAGCAGTACTTC. This encodes CAAERTGFHEQYF.

This clonotype was counted between two and nine times. A much larger clone lies a single base off, so this may be a read error. This rearrangement joins TRBV5-8 to TRBJ2-5, with 7 bases that match TRBD1. CDR3 length: 12 residues. Germline loops: CDR1 SGHTS, CDR2 YDEGEE. V shed 4 bases and J 3 bases; nucleotides not matched to a gene: 0. DNA for the CDR3: TGTGCCAGCAGCGACAGGGAAGAGACCCAGTACTTC. This sequence encodes CASSDREETQYF.

This clonotype came up many times. This rearrangement joins TRBV4-1 to TRBJ1-2; TRBD1 aligns across 7 bases. Trimming took 4 bases from V and 4 from J; bases not matched to a gene: 9. The germline gives CDR1 MGHRA, CDR2 YSYEKL. The length of the CDR3 is 15 residues. The CDR3 bases are TGCGCCAGCAGCCGAGAAGAAGGGGGCGGCTATGGCTACACCTTC. Translating gives CASSREEGGGYGYTF.

This rearrangement joins TRBV5-1 to TRBJ2-5; perhaps TRBD2 as D (5 bases). This CDR3 comprises 14 residues. Germline V lookup: CDR1 SGHRS, CDR2 YFSETQ. V lost 0 bases and J 2 bases, leaving 8 bases between the germline ends. The CDR3 loop is CASSLDSGQETQYF. In nucleotides, the CDR3 is TGCGCCAGCAGCTTGGATTCGGGGCAAGAGACCCAGTACTTC.

This clonotype showed up many times. The chain employs TRBV20-1 and TRBJ2-6; 7 nucleotides agree with TRBD1. After removal of 6 bases from V and 0 bases from J, the junction contained 8 bases not matched to a gene. The V gene's germline CDR1 is DFQATT and CDR2 SNEGSKA (reference sequence). This CDR3 comprises 16 residues. The CDR3 sequence is CSARTGTYSGANVLTF. CDR3 coding DNA: TGCAGTGCCCGGACAGGAACCTACTCTGGGGCCAACGTCCTGACTTTC.

This clonotype was recorded a few times. A junction boundary mismatches the germline segment, possibly from a read error. V gene TRBV7-9 combines with J gene TRBJ1-1; possibly TRBD1 for D (5 bases). CDR3 length equals 16 residues. Germline V gives CDR1 SEHNR, CDR2 FQNEAQ (reference sequence). The CDR3 spells CASSLAGGFIDTEAFF. DNA for the CDR3: TGTGCCAGCAGCCTAGCGGGGGGTTTCATTGACACTGAAGCTTTCTTT.

At least ten counts were recorded for this clonotype. J is TRBJ2-7 and V is TRBV3-1; no clear D. The germline V gene encodes CDR1 LGHDT and CDR2 YNNKEL (reference sequence). Trimming removed 0 bases at V and 3 bases at J, with 12 bases between. CDR3 length: 15 residues. This CDR3 reads CASSQDRAGDYEQYF. The CDR3 bases are TGTGCCAGCAGCCAAGACCGCGCAGGAGACTACGAGCAGTACTTC.

There are many counts of this clonotype. The chain has TRBV2 and TRBJ1-2; no reliable D call. Germline V lookup: CDR1 SNHLY, CDR2 FYNNEI. This CDR3 comprises 12 residues. Trimming cost V 8 bases and J 7 bases, with 14 bases left between them. Here the CDR3 reads CASRQALGGYTF. The CDR3 DNA reads as TGTGCCAGCCGGCAGGCCCTCGGTGGCTACACCTTC.

This clonotype showed up just a few times. V usage is TRBV11-2 and J usage is TRBJ1-4; 8 bases match TRBD1. The V and J ends lost 2 bases and 0 bases, in that order; junction bases with no gene match: 5. The length of the CDR3 is 17 residues. CDR1 is SGHAT, CDR2 FQNNGV, per germline. The CDR3, as DNA: TGTGCCAGCAGCTTACAGGGGGCTATCGCAACTAATGAAAAACTGTTTTTT. This sequence encodes CASSLQGAIATNEKLFF. Combining the CDR3 with reference TRBV11-2 and TRBJ1-4 gives the whole variable domain EAGVAQSPRYKIIEKRQSVAFWCNPISGHATLYWYQQILGQGPKLLIQFQNNGVVDDSQLPKDRFSAERLKGVDSTLKIQPAKLEDSAVYLCASSLQGAIATNEKLFFGSGTQLSVL.

This clonotype was seen ten or more times. The chain couples TRBV28 to TRBJ1-5; TRBD1 aligns across 11 bases. The CDR3 consists of 15 residues. V was clipped by 8 bases and J by 7 bases; unmatched bases: 10. From germline, CDR1 is MDHEN and CDR2 SYDVKM. The CDR3 coding sequence is TGTGCCAGCGTAATGGGGGGGACAGGGGGACAGCCCCAGCATTTT. It specifies CASVMGGTGGQPQHF.

Ten or more counts support this clonotype. The rearrangement uses TRBV3-1 and TRBJ1-1; D is possibly TRBD1 (5 bases). There are 13 residues in the CDR3. Looked up from germline, CDR1 is LGHDT and CDR2 is YNNKEL (reference sequence). Trimming left V 5 bases short and J 4 bases short, with 11 bases between. The CDR3 here is CASSSTGTTEAFF. The CDR3 region has the DNA TGTGCCAGCAGCTCTACAGGTACCACTGAAGCTTTCTTT.

This clonotype was observed at least ten times. The DNA of the CDR3 is TGTGCCAGCAGTGCGATAGGGGGCGCGTACACTGAAGCTTTCTTT. It yields the protein CASSAIGGAYTEAFF. The J gene is TRBJ1-1, the V gene TRBV28, with 7 positions matching TRBD1. V gave up 5 bases and J gave up 3 bases; unmatched junction bases: 9. Germline CDR1 MDHEN, CDR2 SYDVKM. The CDR3 is 15 residues long.

The chain uses TRBV9 and TRBJ1-2, with unresolved D. Germline V gene data show CDR1 as SGDLS and CDR2 as YYNGEE. The CDR3 covers 11 residues. V lost 4 bases, J lost 8 bases, and 9 bases lay in between. CDR3 sequence reads: CASSPRRGYTF. The CDR3 nucleotides read TGTGCCAGCAGCCCTAGGAGAGGCTACACCTTC.

This clonotype was observed at least ten times. This chain uses TRBV11-2 with TRBJ2-7; D unresolved. CDR3 length equals 12 residues. V was shortened by 2 bases and J by 7 bases, with 9 bases between the two germline ends. Germline loops: CDR1 SGHAT, CDR2 FQNNGV. The CDR3, as DNA: TGTGCCAGCAGCTTAATGAGTTGGGAGCAGTACTTC. The encoded protein is CASSLMSWEQYF.